These T cell receptor beta chains were read from a single sample in a study of T cell clones after liver transplantation. Measured with immunoSEQ multiplex PCR; TCRdb has only the in-frame clones, and not every one. The sample comprises approximately 51,000 clones, about 90% of which are singletons, and 13% to 15% rests with the top ten. Sequencing used CD8+ T cells from blood, obtained 12 months after liver transplant. Receptors were obtained from a human patient who received a liver transplant. Some T cells here may be from the graft donor. The CDR3 runs from the conserved cysteine through the conserved F or W. Fields, in order: V gene, J gene, D gene, CDR3 protein. D genes are given only for firm matches.

TRBV2	TRBJ1-1	-	CASSDRDLGPEAFF
TRBV28	TRBJ2-5	-	CASSFPLDSYQETQYF
TRBV29-1	TRBJ2-3	TRBD1	CSVEGTGVADTQYF
TRBV28	TRBJ1-5	-	CASSPWAANQPQHF
TRBV4-1	TRBJ2-7	TRBD1	CASSQSTGAPDEQYF
TRBV5-7	TRBJ2-7	-	CASSLPPGLLVYEQYF
TRBV7-9	TRBJ1-2	-	CASSLGRLYGYTF
TRBV27	TRBJ1-4	-	CASSNRDGANEKLFF
TRBV19	TRBJ2-1	TRBD2	CASSIDRAGGPYNEQFF
TRBV4-3	TRBJ2-7	-	CASSHQRGEQYF
TRBV7-2	TRBJ2-1	TRBD2	CASSPRGGSSYNEQFF
TRBV23-1	TRBJ2-3	TRBD1	CASSQIQGDAQYF
TRBV7-9	TRBJ2-1	-	CASSLGINEQFF
TRBV4-1	TRBJ1-4	TRBD1	CASSHQYRTGSGEKLFF
TRBV11-2	TRBJ1-1	-	CASSFIDRGLVNTEAFF
TRBV27	TRBJ2-3	-	CASSLLGTLTDTQYF
TRBV7-8	TRBJ2-7	TRBD2	CASSAAGGSTYEQYF
TRBV5-4	TRBJ2-7	TRBD1	CASSPGQAFRYEQYF
TRBV5-1	TRBJ2-7	-	CASSTAGTVSYEQYF
TRBV5-6	TRBJ2-7	TRBD1	CASSQFRDRAYEQYF
TRBV2	TRBJ2-2	-	CASSPNTGELFF
TRBV27	TRBJ2-7	TRBD1	CASSLRGTGFYEQYF
TRBV5-1	TRBJ2-5	TRBD1	CASSYVLTGSQETQYF
TRBV27	TRBJ1-1	-	CASSFGAGNTEAFF
TRBV11-2	TRBJ1-1	-	CASSLDALGNTEAFF
TRBV30	TRBJ1-1	-	CAWSVRGGTEAFF
TRBV11-1	TRBJ1-5	-	CASSPTKAGNQPQHF
TRBV28	TRBJ2-3	TRBD2	CASRGLAGEGGTDTQYF
TRBV27	TRBJ2-7	-	CASSLGGGAYEQYF
TRBV6-1	TRBJ2-7	-	CASSEYHQSTYEQYF
TRBV6-5	TRBJ2-5	TRBD2	CASSPPGGETQYF
TRBV28	TRBJ2-7	TRBD2	CASSLDRTSGKYEQYF
TRBV29-1	TRBJ2-3	TRBD2	CSVESRTSGRGDTQYF
TRBV19	TRBJ2-7	TRBD2	CASSSGRGYEQYF
TRBV13	TRBJ2-7	TRBD2	CASSFTGTSSYEQYF
TRBV2	TRBJ2-1	TRBD2	CASSVWEGSYNEQFF
TRBV27	TRBJ2-3	-	CASRRGVEGTDTQYF
TRBV5-1	TRBJ2-3	-	CASSWSTDTQYF
TRBV14	TRBJ2-7	-	CASNPGVGEEQYF
TRBV28	TRBJ2-7	-	CASSPTDSYEQYF
TRBV19	TRBJ1-1	-	CASSAGRGAFF
TRBV28	TRBJ1-2	-	CASRVLGLDYGYTF
TRBV7-9	TRBJ2-1	-	CASSSPTGPYNEQFF
TRBV6-1	TRBJ2-5	-	CASSEVRVWETQYF
TRBV27	TRBJ2-1	-	CASRHFNSYNEQFF
TRBV7-3	TRBJ2-3	-	CASSPYPSATTDTQYF
TRBV10-3	TRBJ2-7	TRBD1	CAISGLGGNEQYF
TRBV5-1	TRBJ2-7	-	CASSLEGSEQYF
TRBV30	TRBJ2-4	-	CAWSEAGSIQYF